These 23 T cell receptor beta chains share one sample of origin, sequenced in a study of T cell repertoires in cytomegalovirus infection. TCRdb recomputed calls from the reads with MiXCR, one row per CDR3 protein. The sample holds hundreds of thousands of distinct CDR3 sequences, roughly 15% seen once. Sequences were obtained from PBMCs. These receptors all stem from a human donor in good health (CMV status not recorded). Some clones in this sample may be carry-over from other donors' samples.

In this sample, this clonotype turned up a few times. The rearrangement links TRBV7-4 to TRBJ2-7; 7 bases align to TRBD1. J lost 5 bases, V lost 5 bases, and 9 bases had no gene match. Germline assignment: CDR1 SGHVT and CDR2 SQSDAQ. The CDR3 covers 14 residues. In nucleotides, the CDR3 is TGTGCCAGCAGCCCAGGACAGGCCCGGAACGAGCAGTACTTC. This translates into CASSPGQARNEQYF.

This clonotype was recorded at least ten times. The chain has TRBV12-3 or TRBV12-4 and TRBJ2-3, with unresolved D. Trimming removed 3 bases from V and 1 base from J, with 8 bases in between. CDR3 size: 14 residues. The CDR3 DNA is TGTGCCAGCAGTTTTCGACACGGCACAGATACGCAGTATTTT. Residues: CASSFRHGTDTQYF.

This clonotype came up many times. This chain joins TRBV6-1 and TRBJ2-3, with unresolved D. Germline values: CDR1 MNHNS, CDR2 SASEGT. This CDR3 contains 14 residues. Trimming stripped 8 bases from V and 3 bases from J, with 15 bases between. The CDR3 reads CASLSAGLTDTQYF. The CDR3 nucleotides are TGTGCCAGCCTTTCGGCAGGATTAACAGATACGCAGTATTTT.

The chain has TRBV6-8 and TRBJ1-1; D uncertain. This CDR3 region has 14 residues. V was trimmed by 3 bases and J by 2 bases, leaving 10 bases between them. Germline V gene data show CDR1 as MNHGY and CDR2 as SAAAGT. The CDR3 spells CASSYGLGNTEAFF. The CDR3 region has the DNA TGTGCCAGCAGTTATGGGCTGGGTAACACTGAAGCTTTCTTT.

V gene TRBV7-6 combines with J gene TRBJ2-7; maybe TRBD1 (5 bases). V gave up 5 bases and J gave up 6 bases, with 20 bases separating them. The CDR3 runs to 15 residues. Germline-derived CDR1 and CDR2 are SGHVS and FNYEAQ. The CDR3 region has the DNA TGTGCCAGCAGCCTAATGGGGCAGGGTGCTCGCGAGCAGTACTTC. Amino acids: CASSLMGQGAREQYF.

CDR3 sequence (DNA): TGCGCCAGCAGCTTGGAATTAGCGGGGGGACGGAGTGAGCAGTTCTTC. Translating it yields CASSLELAGGRSEQFF. V and J are TRBV5-1 and TRBJ2-1, with 10 bases fitting TRBD2. Germline-derived CDR1 and CDR2 are SGHRS and YFSETQ. V shed 0 bases and J 9 bases; nucleotides not matched to a gene: 9. The CDR3 is 16 amino acids.

This clonotype was found a few times. The V and J genes are TRBV12-3 or TRBV12-4 and TRBJ2-7, with a weak D call TRBD1 (6 bases). The CDR3 consists of 13 residues. V was cut by 10 bases and J by 3 bases, with 16 bases left in between. CDR3 DNA sequence: TGTGCCACAGCCGGGACAAATAACTACGAGCAGTACTTC. Protein product: CATAGTNNYEQYF.

This clonotype was detected ten times or more. The genes are TRBV7-2 and TRBJ2-3; D possibly corresponds to TRBD2 (5 bases). Germline values: CDR1 SGHTA, CDR2 FQGNSA. The CDR3 runs 12 residues. Trimming took 5 bases from V and 6 from J, leaving 9 bases between them. CDR3 nucleotide sequence: TGTGCCAGCAGCCTCTGGAGGGATACGCAGTATTTT. This translates into CASSLWRDTQYF.

At least ten counts were recorded for this clonotype. The rearrangement links TRBV12-3 or TRBV12-4 to TRBJ1-3; TRBD1 agrees at 9 bases. CDR3 length: 22 amino acids. V shed 5 bases and J 2 bases; nucleotides not matched to a gene: 25. The CDR3 loop reads CASSNSYSLWDRVGSAGNTIYF. The CDR3 nucleotides are TGTGCCAGCAGTAACTCGTATTCGCTTTGGGACAGGGTAGGCTCTGCTGGAAACACCATATATTTT.

J is TRBJ2-1 and V is TRBV7-2, with TRBD1 matching 8 bases. CDR1 and CDR2 from the germline V gene are SGHTA and FQGNSA. V dropped 6 bases and J dropped 9; count of bases not matched to a gene: 13. There are 15 residues in the CDR3. The CDR3 sequence is CASSKQGAGSSEQFF. The CDR3 bases are TGTGCCAGCAGTAAGCAGGGGGCAGGGAGTAGTGAGCAGTTCTTC.

In this sample, this clonotype turned up a few times. This chain connects TRBV7-8 to TRBJ1-2; no definite D call. The CDR3 is 15 amino acids. V shed 1 base and J shed 4 bases, with 13 bases lying between them. Germline V gives CDR1 SGHVS, CDR2 FQNEAQ. The CDR3 DNA reads TGTGCCAGCAGCTTAGAGGCTAGGCGGCCCTATGGCTACACCTTC. Translating gives CASSLEARRPYGYTF.

V usage is TRBV7-9 and J usage is TRBJ1-1; TRBD1 aligns across 7 bases. This CDR3 region has 14 residues. CDR1 is SEHNR, CDR2 FQNEAQ, per germline (reference sequence). The J segment lost 6 bases and the V segment lost 1 base, leaving 5 bases of the junction unmatched. The CDR3: CASSLVQGSSEAFF. For the CDR3, the DNA is TGTGCCAGCAGCTTAGTACAGGGGTCGTCTGAAGCTTTCTTT.

This clonotype came up a few times. CDR3 sequence: CSARSSSGGSTDTQYF. CDR3 DNA sequence: TGCAGTGCTAGGAGTTCCAGCGGGGGAAGCACAGATACGCAGTATTTT. This rearrangement joins TRBV20-1 to TRBJ2-3, with TRBD2 matching over 8 bases. Looked up from germline, CDR1 is DFQATT and CDR2 is SNEGSKA (reference sequence). The CDR3 runs 16 residues. V shed 3 bases, J shed 0 bases, and the junction held 8 bases outside the gene matches.

This clonotype was seen ten or more times. The V call is TRBV12-3 or TRBV12-4, the J call TRBJ2-4, with D unresolved. Trimming took off 5 bases at V and 7 bases at J, with 6 bases between the two ends. This CDR3 has 11 residues. The CDR3 here is CASSARNIQYF. DNA for the CDR3: TGTGCCAGCAGTGCCCGGAACATTCAGTACTTC.

This clonotype has at least ten counts. The chain couples TRBV7-2 to TRBJ2-7; D might be TRBD1 (5 bases). Germline CDR1 reads SGHTA; CDR2 reads FQGNSA. The CDR3 spans 17 residues. V was pared by 1 base and J by 6 bases, with 22 bases between. CDR3 protein: CASSLETGSGIRGEQYF. The CDR3 region has the DNA TGTGCCAGCAGCTTAGAAACTGGGTCAGGGATTCGTGGCGAGCAGTACTTC.

The V and J genes are TRBV5-6 and TRBJ2-1, with D maybe TRBD1 (5 bases). This CDR3 is built from 13 residues. The germline CDR1 and CDR2 sequences are SGHDT and YYEEEE. V was trimmed by 4 bases and J by 6 bases, leaving 11 bases between them. CDR3 sequence: CASSPDQGNEQFF. CDR3 sequence (DNA): TGTGCCAGCAGCCCAGACCAGGGCAATGAGCAGTTCTTC.

This clonotype was observed a few times. The chain couples TRBV7-6 to TRBJ2-7; 8 positions match TRBD1. CDR3 length equals 13 residues. V lost 5 bases, J lost 4 bases, and 4 bases stayed unmatched. CDR1 SGHVS and CDR2 FNYEAQ come from the germline V gene. The CDR3 reads CASSPTGEYEQYF. The CDR3 region has the DNA TGTGCCAGCAGCCCGACAGGGGAGTACGAGCAGTACTTC.

There are many counts of this clonotype. CDR3 region: CASSFGLAGRPYEQYF. CDR3 in DNA: TGTGCCAGCAGCTTCGGACTAGCGGGGAGACCCTACGAGCAGTACTTC. The chain joins TRBV11-2 to TRBJ2-7; 12 bases map to TRBD2. This CDR3 is 16 amino acids long. CDR1 and CDR2 (germline): SGHAT, FQNNGV. With 3 bases clipped from V and 2 bases from J, the junction kept 5 bases outside the gene matches.

The chain combines TRBV20-1 with TRBJ2-1; 8 bases match TRBD2. CDR1 is DFQATT and CDR2 is SNEGSKA in the germline V gene (reference sequence). The ends lost 3 bases at V and 6 bases at J; junction bases unmatched: 10. CDR3 length: 15 residues. Written as DNA, the CDR3 is TGCAGTGCTAGCTCTCCGGCGACTAGCGCCAATGAGCAGTTCTTC. Translating it yields CSASSPATSANEQFF.

The chain employs TRBV18 and TRBJ2-1; 12 bases align to TRBD2. Germline CDR1 reads KGHSH; CDR2 reads LQKENI. The CDR3 totals 15 residues. After removal of 6 bases from V and 5 bases from J, the junction contained 5 bases not matched to a gene. The CDR3 bases are TGTGCCAGCTCGCGGACTAGCGGGGTTCACAATGAGCAGTTCTTC. Translation gives CASSRTSGVHNEQFF.

The rearrangement links TRBV6-2 or TRBV6-3 to TRBJ1-5; D not certain. The V end lost 6 bases, the J end lost 0 bases, and 12 bases lay between the germline ends. This CDR3 is 15 amino acids long. CDR1 and CDR2 (germline): MNHEY, SVGEGT. The CDR3 protein is CASSNPRVSNQPQHF. The CDR3, as DNA: TGTGCCAGCAGCAACCCCCGGGTTAGCAATCAGCCCCAGCATTTT.

This clonotype occurred a few times. The rearrangement links TRBV12-3 or TRBV12-4 to TRBJ2-3; 12 bases fit TRBD2. J was trimmed by 5 bases and V by 5 bases; bases with no gene match: 17. The CDR3 is 19 residues long. CDR3 DNA: TGTGCCAGCAGTCGGCTAGCGGGGGGGCCCACCTCCCCCGAAGATACGCAGTATTTT. Translating gives CASSRLAGGPTSPEDTQYF.

Only a few counts were recorded for this clonotype. DNA for the CDR3: TGTGCCACCTCTATCCCGGGACAGCCAAAAGCTTTCTTT. Amino acid sequence: CATSIPGQPKAFF. This sequence joins TRBV24-1 and TRBJ1-1; 7 bases agree with TRBD1. J lost 9 bases, V lost 9 bases, and 12 bases had no gene match. The CDR3 length is 13 residues. Germline values: CDR1 KGHDR, CDR2 SFDVKD.